This T cell receptor beta chain derives from a study of shared clonotypes between healthy human individuals. Notes on the study in general: Clonotypes that were shared across a handful of donors made up roughly 5% of naive CD4 clonotypes. In general, naive subsets displayed greater estimated richness than memory subsets did. Apart from blood, nothing was sampled; tissue repertoires likely differ.

The authors divided CD4+ cells into CD45RA+ naive and CD45RA-negative memory subsets. Repertoires were generated with immunoSEQ multiplex PCR, while TCRdb's copy carries only in-frame clones and drops some. The table lists over 850,000 clones, 70% to 80% of them singletons. Remarks on this clone: What it binds is unknown.

The CDR3 totals 14 residues. CDR1 SNHLY and CDR2 FYNNEI come from the germline V gene. The V end lost 7 bases, the J end lost 4 bases, and 16 bases lay between the germline ends. The sequencing input was memory CD4+ T cells from PBMCs. Subset denoted: CD45RA-negative fraction. The clonotype originates from a man aged 18 to 30 in good health. Some clones in this sample may be carry-over from other donors' samples. V gene TRBV2 combines with J gene TRBJ1-1; D remains ambiguous. CDR3 sequence (DNA): TGTGCCAGCACCCCGGCCCCCACGGCCACTGAAGCTTTCTTT. Translation: CASTPAPTATEAFF.